This T cell receptor beta chain was sequenced during a study of cytomegalovirus exposure and HLA in healthy donors. Study-wide results and caveats: Among TCR sequences, most were rare, though some public TCRs appeared in many donors.

The method was immunoSEQ multiplex PCR; TCRdb's version includes in-frame clones alone and lacks a portion of them. The repertoire holds around 140,000 clones, with 89% as singletons. The CDR3 has 15 amino acids. CDR1 and CDR2 from the germline V gene are MGHRA and YSYEKL. Trimming at V came to 0 bases and at J to 6 bases, leaving 2 bases not matched to a gene. With respect to this clone: What it recognizes is unknown.

Material for sequencing was PBMCs. The V gene is TRBV4-1, the J gene TRBJ1-4, with 9 bases that match TRBD1. The receptor was isolated from a woman aged 18-30 years in good health and CMV-seronegative. The DNA of the CDR3 is TGCGCCAGCAGCCAAGACGGGACAGGGCATGAAAAACTGTTTTTT. Its protein product is CASSQDGTGHEKLFF.